This entry lists 12 T cell receptor beta chains sequenced from one sample in a study of brain T cells in children with intractable seizures. The data were produced by immunoSEQ multiplex PCR, yet TCRdb's version contains in-frame clones alone and is incomplete. Of approximately 60,000 clones listed, 90% to 96% are singletons. The material was peripheral blood, obtained at surgery. Every receptor here comes from a boy in the first two years of life with focal cortical dysplasia and intractable seizures.

The table lists this clone with a count of one. The chain has TRBV7-2 and TRBJ1-2; D gene unclear. The V and J ends lost 5 bases and 2 bases respectively, with 15 bases between them. Per germline, CDR1 SGHTA and CDR2 FQGNSA. The CDR3 consists of 15 residues. CDR3 DNA: TGTGCCAGCAGCCTCCTCCAGACGGCGAACTATGGCTACACCTTC. Translated, it gives CASSLLQTANYGYTF.

J is TRBJ2-1 and V is TRBV25-1; TRBD2 aligns across 11 bases. Germline CDR1 is MGHDK and CDR2 is SYGVNS. V shed 4 bases, J shed 7 bases, and the junction held 9 bases outside the gene matches. The CDR3 totals 16 residues. DNA of the CDR3: TGTGCCAGCAGTGCGCCACTAGCGGGAGTTGGTAATGAGCAGTTCTTC. It yields the protein CASSAPLAGVGNEQFF.

The count of this clone is one. The rearrangement uses TRBV14 and TRBJ1-3; 7 bases are a match to TRBD1. The length of the CDR3 is 15 residues. Trimming took 0 bases from V and 3 from J; bases not matched to a gene: 2. Germline CDR1 reads SGHDN; CDR2 reads FVKESK. In DNA form, the CDR3 reads TGTGCCAGCAGCCAAGATGACAGGGTTGGAAACACCATATATTTT. Translated, it gives CASSQDDRVGNTIYF. Full variable domain (remainder filled in from reference TRBV14 and TRBJ1-3): EAGVTQFPSHSVIEKGQTVTLRCDPISGHDNLYWYRRVMGKEIKFLLHFVKESKQDESGMPNNRFLAERTGGTYSTLKVQPAELEDSGVYFCASSQDDRVGNTIYFGEGSWLTVV.

The chain employs TRBV6-5 and TRBJ2-1; perhaps TRBD2 as D (5 bases). CDR3 length: 13 residues. Germline CDR1 is MNHEY and CDR2 is SVGAGI. V was shortened by 0 bases and J by 9 bases, with 9 bases between the two germline ends. The CDR3 loop is CASSYSSGVEQFF. The CDR3 coding sequence is TGTGCCAGCAGTTACTCGAGCGGTGTTGAGCAGTTCTTC.

The chain is built from TRBV5-1 and TRBJ1-3, with D tentatively TRBD1 (5 bases). In germline, CDR1 is SGHRS, CDR2 YFSETQ. The CDR3 runs 13 residues. The germline V and J ends were trimmed by 5 bases and 0 bases, with 6 bases remaining between them. CDR3 DNA: TGCGCCAGCAGGGGGCTCTCTGGAAACACCATATATTTT. This encodes CASRGLSGNTIYF.

The rearrangement links TRBV15 to TRBJ1-2; possibly TRBD1 for D (6 bases). The CDR3 covers 17 residues. Between the trimmed V and J ends, which lost 3 bases and 0 bases, there was a span of 17 bases. In germline, CDR1 is LNHNV, CDR2 YYDKDF (reference sequence). The CDR3 DNA is TGTGCCACCAGCAGTGGGTTCAGGGGCAGGTCTAACTATGGCTACACCTTC. Translated: CATSSGFRGRSNYGYTF.

V and J are TRBV5-4 and TRBJ2-3, with D possibly being TRBD2 (6 bases). The germline V and J ends were trimmed by 4 bases and 2 bases, with 17 bases remaining between them. Germline-derived CDR1 and CDR2 are SGHNT and YYREEE (reference sequence). The CDR3 sequence is 16 residues long. CDR3 sequence reads: CASSPPSGVNTDTQYF. As DNA, the CDR3 is TGTGCCAGCAGCCCCCCCTCGGGAGTTAACACAGATACGCAGTATTTT.

This chain uses TRBV28 with TRBJ1-5, with a weak D call TRBD1 (5 bases). There are 15 residues in the CDR3. The V gene's germline CDR1 is MDHEN and CDR2 SYDVKM. Trimming removed 1 base from V and 2 bases from J, with 9 bases in between. CDR3 loop: CASSLSGEGNQPQHF. CDR3 in DNA: TGTGCCAGCAGTTTATCGGGGGAAGGCAATCAGCCCCAGCATTTT. The full variable domain, its missing parts supplied by reference TRBV28 and TRBJ1-5, is DVKVTQSSRYLVKRTGEKVFLECVQDMDHENMFWYRQDPGLGLRLIYFSYDVKMKEKGDIPEGYSVSREKKERFSLILESASTNQTSMYLCASSLSGEGNQPQHFGDGTRLSIL.

This chain joins TRBV21-1 and TRBJ1-5; the listed D gene, TRBD1, was not tested against the DNA. TRBV21-1 is a pseudogene locus. The CDR3 consists of 18 residues. CDR3 residues: CARTHLDSPGARNQPQHF. The CDR3 bases are TGTGCCAGAACACATTTGGACAGCCCAGGGGCTCGTAATCAGCCCCAGCATTTT.

The CDR3 region has the DNA TGTGCCAGTAGCAAGGTCCAACTTTCCGAAGCTTTCTTT. It is translated as CASSKVQLSEAFF. The chain links TRBV19 to TRBJ1-1, with unresolved D. Trimming cost V 6 bases and J 8 bases, with 16 bases left between them. Germline assignment: CDR1 LNHDA and CDR2 SQIVND (reference sequence). This CDR3 region has 13 residues.

V and J are TRBV7-9 and TRBJ1-4; the match to TRBD1 covers 8 bases. The germline CDR1 and CDR2 sequences are SEHNR and FQNEAQ (reference sequence). This CDR3 has 14 residues. With 5 bases clipped from V and 7 bases from J, the junction kept 6 bases outside the gene matches. In nucleotides, the CDR3 is TGTGCCAGCAGCAGAGGACAGGGTAGTGAAAAACTGTTTTTT. The encoded protein is CASSRGQGSEKLFF.

J is TRBJ2-2 and V is TRBV4-2; maybe TRBD2 (7 bases). Looked up from germline, CDR1 is LGHNA and CDR2 is YNFKEQ. This CDR3 region has 16 residues. V gave up 4 bases and J gave up 4 bases, with 16 bases separating them. The CDR3 DNA reads as TGTGCCAGCAGCCCGAGGGGGGGCGGAGGCACCGGGGAGCTGTTTTTT. Its translation is CASSPRGGGGTGELFF.